This T cell receptor (beta chain) emerged from a study of cytomegalovirus exposure and HLA in healthy donors. Notes on the study in general: An observed cluster of highly shared sequence variants was recorded as a likely sequencing artifact. There were some V segments, including TRBV6-2 and TRBV6-3, excluded as indistinguishable. Previously analyzed data showed that most TCR beta V segments were productive at a frequency of about 87% or about 30%.

Amplification used 60 Vbeta primers and 13 Jbeta primers. The table came from immunoSEQ multiplex PCR; TCRdb's copy has only in-frame clones and leaves some out. This table holds 150,000 to 200,000 clones, 76% found once. Germline lookup yields CDR1 LGHNA and CDR2 YNFKEQ. The CDR3 covers 14 residues. Trimming pared 2 bases from V and 6 bases from J, leaving 12 bases between. A note on this clone: Its antigen is not identified.

The TCR comes from a male donor in good health and CMV-seronegative. The V call is TRBV4-2, the J call TRBJ2-3, with unresolved D. What was sequenced was PBMCs. This CDR3 reads CASSQSHGWDTQYF. In DNA, the CDR3 is TGTGCCAGCAGCCAAAGTCACGGTTGGGATACGCAGTATTTT.